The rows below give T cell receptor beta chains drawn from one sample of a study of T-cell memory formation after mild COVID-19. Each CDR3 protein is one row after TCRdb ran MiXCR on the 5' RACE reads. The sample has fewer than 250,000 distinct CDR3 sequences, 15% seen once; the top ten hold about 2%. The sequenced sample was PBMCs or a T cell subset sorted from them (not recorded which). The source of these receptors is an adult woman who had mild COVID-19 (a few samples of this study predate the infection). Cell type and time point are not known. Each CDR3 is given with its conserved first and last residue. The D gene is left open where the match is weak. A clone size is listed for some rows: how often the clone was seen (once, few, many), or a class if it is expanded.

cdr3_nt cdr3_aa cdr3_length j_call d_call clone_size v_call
TGTGCCAGCAGCCGCGATGGGGGGCAGTACTTC CASSRDGGQYF 11 TRBJ2-7 NA many TRBV5-6
TGTGCCATCAGCCAAGCGGGTCCTCCAATCTTT CAISQAGPPIF 11 TRBJ1-1 NA NA TRBV3-1
TGTGCCAGCAGCGAGACTAGCGGGGGGGCCGGTCGAAAAAACATTCAGTACTTC CASSETSGGAGRKNIQYF 18 TRBJ2-4 TRBD2 few TRBV12-3/TRBV12-4
TGTGCTAGTGCCTCAGGGATAGGGGGACCCCAGCCCCAGCATTTT CASASGIGGPQPQHF 15 TRBJ1-5 NA NA TRBV12-5
TGTGCCAGCAGCGAGTCGAATTCACCCCTCCACTTT CASSESNSPLHF 12 TRBJ1-6 NA many TRBV12-3/TRBV12-4
TGTGCCAGCAGCTTTTCAGGGCGCACAGATACGCAGTATTTT CASSFSGRTDTQYF 14 TRBJ2-3 NA NA TRBV5-6
TGTGCCAGCATCGACGTCAGGGGCGCCAGGAACACTGAAGCTTTCTTT CASIDVRGARNTEAFF 16 TRBJ1-1 NA few TRBV6-5
TGCAGTGCTAGGTACCCCGGCCCTAAGAACACTGAAGCTTTCTTT CSARYPGPKNTEAFF 15 TRBJ1-1 NA few TRBV20-1
TGCAGTGCTAACTCTGGGGGACAGGGTAGGGTCCCTAGCAATCAGCCCCAGCATTTT CSANSGGQGRVPSNQPQHF 19 TRBJ1-5 TRBD1 NA TRBV20-1
TGCGCCAGCAGCCAAACCGTCGAGGCTAACTATGGCTACACCTTC CASSQTVEANYGYTF 15 TRBJ1-2 NA once TRBV4-1
TGCGCCAGCAGCTTGGCGGGACAGGGAGAGACCCAGTACTTC CASSLAGQGETQYF 14 TRBJ2-5 TRBD1 NA TRBV5-1
TGTGCCAGCAGCGTTCTGGACGGAGCCTTTACCGGGGAGCTGTTTTTT CASSVLDGAFTGELFF 16 TRBJ2-2 NA few TRBV9
TGTGCCTGGAGTGTGATGGACACCGGGGAGCTGTTTTTT CAWSVMDTGELFF 13 TRBJ2-2 NA once TRBV30
TGTGCCAGCAGTTCCGCCGGCCGTTACGAGCAGTACTTC CASSSAGRYEQYF 13 TRBJ2-7 NA NA TRBV12-3/TRBV12-4
TGTGCCAGCAGCTTCTCGGTCTACGAGCAGTACTTC CASSFSVYEQYF 12 TRBJ2-7 NA many TRBV7-9
TGTGCCAGCAGCTTAACTTGGGCGGTGGCGAACACCGGGGAGCTGTTTTTT CASSLTWAVANTGELFF 17 TRBJ2-2 NA NA TRBV7-3
TGTGCCAGCAGCCCCGCGACAGGGGGACATGGCTACACCTTC CASSPATGGHGYTF 14 TRBJ1-2 TRBD1 few TRBV7-2
TGTGCCAGCAGCTTAGCGCAGAGCCTGCGCTCACCCCTCCACTTT CASSLAQSLRSPLHF 15 TRBJ1-6 NA few TRBV7-2
TGCAGTGCTAAAGAGACAGATACGCAGTATTTT CSAKETDTQYF 11 TRBJ2-3 NA few TRBV20-1
TGTGCCAGCAGACGAACGTCGGGACAGGGTACGGCGGGCTACACCTTC CASRRTSGQGTAGYTF 16 TRBJ1-2 TRBD1 few TRBV6-6
TGTGCCAGCAGCCAAGATTTGGCTAGCGGGAGTGGGGGAGAGACCCAGTACTTC CASSQDLASGSGGETQYF 18 TRBJ2-5 TRBD2 few TRBV3-1
TGCAGTTCGCTAGGGGGGGACAATCAGCCCCAGCATTTT CSSLGGDNQPQHF 13 TRBJ1-5 NA NA TRBV20-1
TGTGCCAGCAGTTTTGAGGGGCCCAGAGGCACCATATATTTT CASSFEGPRGTIYF 14 TRBJ1-3 NA few TRBV12-3/TRBV12-4
TGTGCCTGGAACCGGGACAGGGGGGAGACCCAGTACTTC CAWNRDRGETQYF 13 TRBJ2-5 TRBD1 many TRBV30